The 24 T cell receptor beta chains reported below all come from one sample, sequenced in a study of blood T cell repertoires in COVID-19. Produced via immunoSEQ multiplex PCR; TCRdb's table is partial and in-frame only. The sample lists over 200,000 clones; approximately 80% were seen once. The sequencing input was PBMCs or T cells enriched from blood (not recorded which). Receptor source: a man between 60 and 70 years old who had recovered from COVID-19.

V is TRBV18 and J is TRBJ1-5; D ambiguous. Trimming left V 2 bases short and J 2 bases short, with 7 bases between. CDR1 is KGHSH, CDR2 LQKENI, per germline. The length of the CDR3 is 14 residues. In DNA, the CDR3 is TGTGCCAGCTCACCAGGCCCCGGCAATCAGCCCCAGCATTTT. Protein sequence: CASSPGPGNQPQHF. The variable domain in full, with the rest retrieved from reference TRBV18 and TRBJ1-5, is NAGVMQNPRHLVRRRGQEARLRCSPMKGHSHVYWYRQLPEEGLKFMVYLQKENIIDESGMPKERFSAEFPKEGPSILRIQQVVRGDSAAYFCASSPGPGNQPQHFGDGTRLSIL.

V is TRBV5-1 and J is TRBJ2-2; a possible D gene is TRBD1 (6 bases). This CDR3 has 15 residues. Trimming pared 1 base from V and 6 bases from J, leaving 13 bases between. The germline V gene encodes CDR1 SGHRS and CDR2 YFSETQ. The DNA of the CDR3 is TGCGCCAGCAGCTTGCAGGGGTTACGGGCCGGGGAGCTGTTTTTT. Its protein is CASSLQGLRAGELFF.

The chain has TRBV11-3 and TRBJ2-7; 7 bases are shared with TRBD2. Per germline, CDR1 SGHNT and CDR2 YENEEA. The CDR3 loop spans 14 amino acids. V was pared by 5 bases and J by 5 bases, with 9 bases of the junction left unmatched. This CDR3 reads CASSPAGRIHEQYF. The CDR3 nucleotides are TGTGCCAGCAGCCCAGCCGGGAGGATACACGAGCAGTACTTC.

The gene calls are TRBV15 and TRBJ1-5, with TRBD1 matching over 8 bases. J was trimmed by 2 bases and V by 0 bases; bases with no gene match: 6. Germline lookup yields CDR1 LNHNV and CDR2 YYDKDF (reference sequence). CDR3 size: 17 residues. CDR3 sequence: CATSRERQGTGNQPQHF. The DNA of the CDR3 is TGTGCCACCAGCAGAGAAAGACAGGGGACGGGCAATCAGCCCCAGCATTTT.

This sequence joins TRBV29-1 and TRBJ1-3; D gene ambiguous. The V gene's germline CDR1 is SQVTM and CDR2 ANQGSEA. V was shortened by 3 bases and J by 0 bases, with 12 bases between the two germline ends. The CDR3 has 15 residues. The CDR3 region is CSVEVLLRSGNTIYF. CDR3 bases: TGCAGCGTTGAGGTACTACTACGCTCTGGAAACACCATATATTTT.

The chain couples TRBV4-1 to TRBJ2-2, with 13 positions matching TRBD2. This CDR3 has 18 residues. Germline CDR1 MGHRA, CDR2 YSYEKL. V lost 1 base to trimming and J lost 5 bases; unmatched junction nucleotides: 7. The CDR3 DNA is TGCGCCAGCAGCCAAGTCGGGACTAGCGGGGTTGTGACCGGGGAGCTGTTTTTT. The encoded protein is CASSQVGTSGVVTGELFF.

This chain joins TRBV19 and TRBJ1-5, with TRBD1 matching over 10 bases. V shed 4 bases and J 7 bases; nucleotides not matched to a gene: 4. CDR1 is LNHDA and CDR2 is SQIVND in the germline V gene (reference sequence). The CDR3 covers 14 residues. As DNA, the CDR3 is TGTGCCAGTAGTAAGGGACAGGGGAGCCAGCCCCAGCATTTT. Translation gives CASSKGQGSQPQHF.

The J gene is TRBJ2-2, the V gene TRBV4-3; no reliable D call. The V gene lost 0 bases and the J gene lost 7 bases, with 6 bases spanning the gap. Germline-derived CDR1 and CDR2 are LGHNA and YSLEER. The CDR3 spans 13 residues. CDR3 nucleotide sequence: TGCGCCAGCAGCCAAGATGACATCGGGGAGCTGTTTTTT. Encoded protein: CASSQDDIGELFF.

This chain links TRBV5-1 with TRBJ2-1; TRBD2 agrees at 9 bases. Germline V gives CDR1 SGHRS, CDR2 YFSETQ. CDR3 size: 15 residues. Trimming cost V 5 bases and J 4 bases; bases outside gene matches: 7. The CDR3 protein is CASSETSGRYNEQFF. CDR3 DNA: TGCGCCAGCAGTGAAACTAGCGGGCGGTACAATGAGCAGTTCTTC.

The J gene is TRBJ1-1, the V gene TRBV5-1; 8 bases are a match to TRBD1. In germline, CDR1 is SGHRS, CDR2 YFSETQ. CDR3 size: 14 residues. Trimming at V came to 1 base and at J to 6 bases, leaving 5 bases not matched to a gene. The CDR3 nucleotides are TGCGCCAGCAGCTTGCCGCAGGGGGCGTCTGAAGCTTTCTTT. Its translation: CASSLPQGASEAFF.

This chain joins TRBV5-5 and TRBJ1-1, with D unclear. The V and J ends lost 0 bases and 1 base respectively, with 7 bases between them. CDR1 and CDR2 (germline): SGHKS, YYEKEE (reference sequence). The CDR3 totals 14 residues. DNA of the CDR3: TGTGCCAGCAGCTTGGACAGACCGAACACTGAAGCTTTCTTT. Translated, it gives CASSLDRPNTEAFF.

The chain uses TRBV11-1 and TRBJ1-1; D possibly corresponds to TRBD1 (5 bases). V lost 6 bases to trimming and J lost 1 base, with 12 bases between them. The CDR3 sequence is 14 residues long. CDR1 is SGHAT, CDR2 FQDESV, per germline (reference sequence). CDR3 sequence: CASSHNDRNTEAFF. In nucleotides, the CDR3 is TGTGCCAGCAGTCATAATGACAGGAACACTGAAGCTTTCTTT.

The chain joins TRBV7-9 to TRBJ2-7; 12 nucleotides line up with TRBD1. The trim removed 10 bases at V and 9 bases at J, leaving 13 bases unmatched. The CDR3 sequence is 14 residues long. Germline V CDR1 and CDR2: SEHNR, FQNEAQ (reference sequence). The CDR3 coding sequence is TGTGCCACCTCGACCGGGACAGGGGGCCAAGGGCAGTACTTC. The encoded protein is CATSTGTGGQGQYF.

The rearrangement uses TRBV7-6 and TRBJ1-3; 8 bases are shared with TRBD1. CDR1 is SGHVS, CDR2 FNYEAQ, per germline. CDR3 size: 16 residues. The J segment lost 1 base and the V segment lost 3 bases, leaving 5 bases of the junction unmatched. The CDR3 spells CASSLGGTGSGNTIYF. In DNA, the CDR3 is TGTGCCAGCAGCTTGGGGGGGACAGGTTCTGGAAACACCATATATTTT.

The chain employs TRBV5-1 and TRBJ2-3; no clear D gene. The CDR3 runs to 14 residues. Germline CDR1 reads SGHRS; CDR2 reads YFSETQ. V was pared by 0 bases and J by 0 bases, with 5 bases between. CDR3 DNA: TGCGCCAGCAGCTTGGGACAAAGCACAGATACGCAGTATTTT. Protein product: CASSLGQSTDTQYF.

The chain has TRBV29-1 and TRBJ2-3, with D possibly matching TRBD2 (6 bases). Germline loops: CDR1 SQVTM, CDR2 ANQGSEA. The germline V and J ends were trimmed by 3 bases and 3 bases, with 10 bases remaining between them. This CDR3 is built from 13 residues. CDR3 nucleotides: TGCAGCGTTGACCAGGGAGGAACAGATACGCAGTATTTT. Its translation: CSVDQGGTDTQYF.

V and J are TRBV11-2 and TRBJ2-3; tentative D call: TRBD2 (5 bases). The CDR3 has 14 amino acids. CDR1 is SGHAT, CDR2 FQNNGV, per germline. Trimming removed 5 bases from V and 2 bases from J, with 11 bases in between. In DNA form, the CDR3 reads TGTGCCAGCAGCCTGAGACTAACCACAGATACGCAGTATTTT. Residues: CASSLRLTTDTQYF.

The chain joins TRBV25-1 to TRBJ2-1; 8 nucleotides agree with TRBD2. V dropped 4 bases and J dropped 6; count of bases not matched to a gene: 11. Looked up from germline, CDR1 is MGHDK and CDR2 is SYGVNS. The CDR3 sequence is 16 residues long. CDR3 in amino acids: CASSADRTSFGNEQFF. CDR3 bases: TGTGCCAGCAGTGCCGACCGGACTAGCTTTGGCAATGAGCAGTTCTTC.

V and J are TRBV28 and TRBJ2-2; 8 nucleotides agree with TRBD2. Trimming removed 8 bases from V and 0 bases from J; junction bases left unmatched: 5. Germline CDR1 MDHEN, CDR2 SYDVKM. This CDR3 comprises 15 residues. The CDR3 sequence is CASDVGGANTGELFF. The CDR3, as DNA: TGTGCCAGCGACGTCGGGGGGGCGAACACCGGGGAGCTGTTTTTT.

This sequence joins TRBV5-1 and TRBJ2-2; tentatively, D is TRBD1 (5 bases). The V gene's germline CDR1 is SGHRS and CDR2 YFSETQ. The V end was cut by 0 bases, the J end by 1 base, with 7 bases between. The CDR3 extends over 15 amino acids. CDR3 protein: CASSLVQGNTGELFF. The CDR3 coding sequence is TGCGCCAGCAGCTTGGTTCAGGGGAACACCGGGGAGCTGTTTTTT.

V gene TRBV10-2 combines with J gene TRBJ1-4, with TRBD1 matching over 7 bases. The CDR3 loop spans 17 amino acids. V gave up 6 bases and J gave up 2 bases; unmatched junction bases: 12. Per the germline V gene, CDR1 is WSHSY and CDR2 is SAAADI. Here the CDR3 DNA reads TGCGCCAGCAGCCCCGCTCGCCCGGACAGGACTAATGAAAAACTGTTTTTT. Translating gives CASSPARPDRTNEKLFF.

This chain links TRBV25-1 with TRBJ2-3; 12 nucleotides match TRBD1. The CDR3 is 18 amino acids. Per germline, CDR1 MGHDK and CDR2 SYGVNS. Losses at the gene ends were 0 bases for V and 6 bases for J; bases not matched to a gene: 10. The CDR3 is CASSEYSGTGGLMDTQYF. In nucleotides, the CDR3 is TGTGCCAGCAGTGAATACTCCGGGACAGGGGGCTTGATGGATACGCAGTATTTT. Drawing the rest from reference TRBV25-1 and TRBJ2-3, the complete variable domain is EADIYQTPRYLVIGTGKKITLECSQTMGHDKMYWYQQDPGMELHLIHYSYGVNSTEKGDLSSESTVSRIRTEHFPLTLESARPSHTSQYLCASSEYSGTGGLMDTQYFGPGTRLTVL.

The CDR3 DNA follows: TGTGCCAGCAGCCAAGCCCAACCCCCTAGTCGGTTACTTCTTCCCTACAATGAGCAGTTCTTC. Residues: CASSQAQPPSRLLLPYNEQFF. This rearrangement joins TRBV4-2 to TRBJ2-1; D gene ambiguous. V was pared by 1 base and J by 2 bases, with 27 bases between. This CDR3 spans 21 amino acids. Germline CDR1 LGHNA, CDR2 YNFKEQ.

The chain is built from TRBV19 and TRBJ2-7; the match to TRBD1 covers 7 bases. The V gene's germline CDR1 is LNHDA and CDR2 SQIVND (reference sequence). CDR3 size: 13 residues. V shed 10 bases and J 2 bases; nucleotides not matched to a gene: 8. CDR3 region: CATADRDPYEQYF. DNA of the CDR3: TGTGCCACCGCCGACAGGGATCCCTACGAGCAGTACTTC.